These 21 T cell receptor beta chains were sequenced from one sample in a study of identical twins. TCRdb analysed the 5' RACE reads with MiXCR anew, one entry per CDR3 protein. The sample consists of roughly 540,000 distinct CDR3 sequences, less than 25% of them appearing once. These same records also appear under a second study, on T cells expressing NK-cell markers.

The sample was CD4+ T cells sorted from blood. Receptor source: a woman under 30 in good health.

This clonotype appeared many times. The V and J genes are TRBV29-1 and TRBJ2-1; D gene unclear. There are 14 residues in the CDR3. CDR1 is SQVTM, CDR2 ANQGSEA, per germline. Trimming shortened V by 4 bases and J by 1 base, and 11 bases separated the two germline ends. The CDR3 bases are TGCAGCGTTGTTTACGGAATGTCCTACAATGAGCAGTTCTTC. As protein: CSVVYGMSYNEQFF.

This clonotype was found a few times. CDR3 amino acids: CASSDRLAGGSTDTQYF. The CDR3 DNA is TGTGCCAGCAGCGACAGACTAGCGGGGGGGAGCACAGATACGCAGTATTTT. The rearrangement links TRBV5-4 to TRBJ2-3; TRBD2 matches at 14 bases. CDR3 length equals 17 residues. CDR1 and CDR2 (germline): SGHNT, YYREEE (reference sequence). V gave up 4 bases and J gave up 0 bases; unmatched junction bases: 4.

J is TRBJ2-1 and V is TRBV5-1; 8 positions match TRBD2. The CDR3 covers 17 residues. Germline V gene sequence: CDR1 SGHRS, CDR2 YFSETQ. V lost 2 bases, J lost 0 bases, and 7 bases stayed unmatched. CDR3 in amino acids: CASSFQPGGSSYNEQFF. CDR3 coding DNA: TGCGCCAGCAGCTTCCAGCCGGGGGGGAGCTCCTACAATGAGCAGTTCTTC. Using reference TRBV5-1 and TRBJ2-1 for the parts outside the CDR3, the full variable domain is KAGVTQTPRYLIKTRGQQVTLSCSPISGHRSVSWYQQTPGQGLQFLFEYFSETQRNKGNFPGRFSGRQFSNSRSEMNVSTLELGDSALYLCASSFQPGGSSYNEQFFGPGTRLTVL.

This clonotype has only a few counts. In DNA form, the CDR3 reads TGTGCCAGCAGCCCTTCGTGGCAGGGATACAATCAGCCCCAGCATTTT. It codes for CASSPSWQGYNQPQHF. The J gene is TRBJ1-5, the V gene TRBV4-2; TRBD1 is a possible D gene (5 bases). Per germline, CDR1 LGHNA and CDR2 YNFKEQ. The length of the CDR3 is 16 residues. Trimming took off 4 bases at V and 3 bases at J, with 16 bases between the two ends.

This clonotype was observed a few times. V usage is TRBV19 and J usage is TRBJ2-5; D uncertain. CDR1 is LNHDA, CDR2 SQIVND, per germline (reference sequence). The V end was cut by 11 bases, the J end by 1 base, with 14 bases between. CDR3 length equals 13 residues. For the CDR3, the DNA is TGTGCCTCCCGGGCGAGTAGCCAAGAGACCCAGTACTTC. It codes for CASRASSQETQYF.

This clonotype was found a few times. The V call is TRBV20-1, the J call TRBJ2-7; no definite D call. Germline values: CDR1 DFQATT, CDR2 SNEGSKA (reference sequence). The CDR3 has 13 amino acids. V lost 3 bases to trimming and J lost 7 bases, with 16 bases between them. Here the CDR3 DNA reads TGCAGTGCTAGGGGTACTATATTGGGGGAGCAGTACTTC. As protein: CSARGTILGEQYF.

This clonotype was detected ten times or more. This chain joins TRBV11-3 and TRBJ2-1, with unresolved D. Trimming left V 3 bases short and J 11 bases short, with 14 bases between. Germline lookup yields CDR1 SGHNT and CDR2 YENEEA. The CDR3 loop spans 13 amino acids. The CDR3 DNA reads TGTGCCAGCAGCTTGGCAGAGGAAAGTAAGCAGTTCTTC. Encoded protein: CASSLAEESKQFF. The whole variable domain, remainder taken from reference TRBV11-3 and TRBJ2-1, is EAGVVQSPRYKIIEKKQPVAFWCNPISGHNTLYWYLQNLGQGPELLIRYENEEAVDDSQLPKDRFSAERLKGVDSTLKIQPAELGDSAVYLCASSLAEESKQFFGPGTRLTVL.

This clonotype was seen ten or more times. The rearrangement joins TRBV20-1 to TRBJ2-1, with TRBD2 matching over 11 bases. Germline CDR1 is DFQATT and CDR2 is SNEGSKA (reference sequence). The CDR3 contains 13 residues. V lost 4 bases, J lost 8 bases, and 4 bases stayed unmatched. The CDR3 DNA follows: TGCAGTGCTAATAGCGGGGGGGCCGATGAGCAGTTCTTC. This gives the protein CSANSGGADEQFF.

The chain couples TRBV5-1 to TRBJ1-2, with D hard to call. The CDR3 consists of 15 residues. Germline V gives CDR1 SGHRS, CDR2 YFSETQ. V lost 0 bases to trimming and J lost 4 bases, with 13 bases between them. The CDR3 DNA is TGCGCCAGCAGCTTGGATTTAGGGTACGGCTATGGCTACACCTTC. Translated, it gives CASSLDLGYGYGYTF.

This clonotype came up a few times. V gene TRBV11-1 combines with J gene TRBJ2-4; 12 nucleotides match TRBD2. V gave up 3 bases and J gave up 0 bases; unmatched junction bases: 9. This CDR3 region has 19 residues. Germline CDR1 reads SGHAT; CDR2 reads FQDESV (reference sequence). The CDR3 reads CASSLYRTSGIVAKNIQYF. CDR3 DNA: TGTGCCAGCAGCTTGTACCGGACTAGCGGGATCGTAGCCAAAAACATTCAGTACTTC.

This clonotype was detected only a few times. The chain has TRBV5-5 and TRBJ2-5; D remains unclear. V was clipped by 5 bases and J by 0 bases, with 17 bases between them. The CDR3 loop spans 16 amino acids. The germline V gene encodes CDR1 SGHKS and CDR2 YYEKEE (reference sequence). The CDR3 region has the DNA TGTGCCAGCAGACAAGGACCGCTCGGGTACCAAGAGACCCAGTACTTC. Amino acid sequence: CASRQGPLGYQETQYF.

The genes are TRBV20-1 and TRBJ2-2, with 12 bases aligning to TRBD2. The germline gives CDR1 DFQATT, CDR2 SNEGSKA (reference sequence). CDR3 size: 15 residues. V dropped 6 bases and J dropped 4; count of bases not matched to a gene: 6. CDR3 in amino acids: CSARGLAGFTGELFF. The DNA of the CDR3 is TGCAGTGCCCGCGGACTAGCGGGGTTCACCGGGGAGCTGTTTTTT.

The rearrangement uses TRBV10-3 and TRBJ2-2; D possibly corresponds to TRBD1 (5 bases). In germline, CDR1 is ENHRY, CDR2 SYGVKD. CDR3 length: 15 amino acids. V was clipped by 8 bases and J by 3 bases, with 16 bases between them. As DNA, the CDR3 is TGTGCCATCTCAGGGCAGCAACCGGACACCGGGGAGCTGTTTTTT. It translates to CAISGQQPDTGELFF.

The gene calls are TRBV11-3 and TRBJ2-7; possibly TRBD1 for D (7 bases). This CDR3 has 16 residues. V lost 6 bases and J 1 base, leaving 19 bases between the germline ends. The germline V gene has CDR1 SGHNT and CDR2 YENEEA. CDR3 in DNA: TGTGCCAGCAGTTCCTTTGGAGGGACAGAATCCTACGAGCAGTACTTC. Amino acids: CASSSFGGTESYEQYF.

The chain carries TRBV5-1 and TRBJ2-4; perhaps TRBD2 as D (7 bases). Germline V gene lookup returns CDR1 SGHRS and CDR2 YFSETQ. The CDR3 sequence is 15 residues long. The V end lost 4 bases, the J end lost 3 bases, and 14 bases lay between the germline ends. CDR3 region: CASSNGGPGKNIQYF. CDR3 DNA: TGCGCCAGCAGCAACGGGGGGCCGGGCAAAAACATTCAGTACTTC.

V gene TRBV5-6 combines with J gene TRBJ2-7, with 7 nucleotides matching TRBD2. This CDR3 is built from 15 residues. The germline V gene encodes CDR1 SGHDT and CDR2 YYEEEE. With V trimmed by 2 bases and J by 3 bases, 8 bases remained unmatched. The CDR3 sequence is CASSFPSSGGYEQYF. CDR3 nucleotide sequence: TGTGCCAGCAGCTTTCCTTCATCGGGAGGCTACGAGCAGTACTTC.

This chain connects TRBV12-3 or TRBV12-4 to TRBJ2-3, with D perhaps TRBD1 or TRBD2 (5 bases each). The CDR3 contains 20 residues. V lost 4 bases to trimming and J lost 2 bases, with 28 bases between them. In DNA form, the CDR3 reads TGTGCCAGCAGTTGGGGGATCAGACTGCTAAGTGGGCAGGACACAGATACGCAGTATTTT. As protein: CASSWGIRLLSGQDTDTQYF.

The J gene is TRBJ2-1, the V gene TRBV2; D is undetermined. CDR1 is SNHLY, CDR2 FYNNEI, per germline. The length of the CDR3 is 13 residues. Trimming shortened V by 7 bases and J by 5 bases, and 12 bases separated the two germline ends. This CDR3 is CASIESSHNEQFF. The CDR3 nucleotides read TGTGCCAGCATCGAGAGTAGCCACAATGAGCAGTTCTTC. Supplemented by reference TRBV2 and TRBJ2-1, the full variable domain reads EPEVTQTPSHQVTQMGQEVILRCVPISNHLYFYWYRQILGQKVEFLVSFYNNEISEKSEIFDDQFSVERPDGSNFTLKIRSTKLEDSAMYFCASIESSHNEQFFGPGTRLTVL.

The rearrangement joins TRBV7-2 to TRBJ2-2; 10 bases match TRBD1. Per germline, CDR1 SGHTA and CDR2 FQGNSA. The CDR3 covers 17 residues. V trimming: 4 bases; J trimming: 4 bases; junction bases outside the gene matches: 9. The chain's CDR3 is CASSSLPGQGSTGELFF. The DNA for the CDR3 is TGTGCCAGCAGCTCCTTACCGGGACAGGGGAGCACCGGGGAGCTGTTTTTT.

This clonotype was seen only a few times. This chain links TRBV5-1 with TRBJ2-7; TRBD1 might be the D (5 bases). V gave up 0 bases and J gave up 7 bases, with 14 bases separating them. The CDR3 totals 14 residues. Germline V gene sequence: CDR1 SGHRS, CDR2 YFSETQ. The CDR3 coding sequence is TGCGCCAGCAGCTTGGCAGGGCAGGTACGGGAGCAGTACTTC. Amino acids: CASSLAGQVREQYF.

This clonotype showed up just a few times. The V gene is TRBV20-1, the J gene TRBJ2-1, with TRBD2 identical over 8 bases. Germline CDR1 reads DFQATT; CDR2 reads SNEGSKA (reference sequence). Trimming at V came to 4 bases and at J to 2 bases, leaving 4 bases not matched to a gene. The CDR3 covers 14 residues. CDR3 sequence: CSATRGGPYNEQFF. The CDR3 nucleotides are TGCAGTGCTACCCGGGGGGGCCCCTACAATGAGCAGTTCTTC.